These 14 T cell receptor beta chains originate from one sample sequenced in a study of regulatory T cells in long-lasting Graves disease. Time point given: persistent/refractory GD, antithyroid drugs over 5 years with positive TRAb. The TCR library was made from RNA that had been extracted from PBMCs in TRIzol. iRepertoire HTBI primers and Arm-PCR of CDR3 regions built TCR beta libraries. In TCRdb, the multiplex PCR reads were re-called with MiXCR into one record per CDR3 protein. The data hold fewer than 550,000 distinct CDR3 sequences, with roughly 21% observed a single time. Sequencing was performed on peripheral blood mononuclear cells (PBMCs), taken when the disease was refractory, from a patient treated with antithyroid drugs. All receptors come from a female donor with Graves disease.

This clonotype was detected only a few times. The rearrangement links TRBV7-9 to TRBJ1-1, with D unresolved. Trimming took 5 bases from V and 4 from J, leaving 20 bases between them. The CDR3 has 16 residues. Germline values: CDR1 SEHNR, CDR2 FQNEAQ (reference sequence). CDR3 in DNA: TGTGCCAGCAGCGCGACAACCAGACGCCTAGGCACTGAAGCTTTCTTT. Translation: CASSATTRRLGTEAFF.

This chain connects TRBV6-2 or TRBV6-3 to TRBJ1-6; D not certain. Trimming took off 11 bases at V and 0 bases at J, with 23 bases between the two ends. The length of the CDR3 is 18 residues. Germline loops: CDR1 MNHEY, CDR2 SVGEGT. The CDR3 coding sequence is TGTGCCGTGACCCCCGCGGACCCTTGGGGCTCCTATAATTCACCCCTCCACTTT. Protein: CAVTPADPWGSYNSPLHF.

This clonotype was observed many times. This sequence joins TRBV6-1 and TRBJ1-2; maybe TRBD1 (6 bases). Germline V CDR1 and CDR2: MNHNS, SASEGT. This CDR3 has 17 residues. With 6 bases removed from V and 8 bases from J, the gap between germline ends came to 28 bases. CDR3 residues: CASSPGGGQVLRWGYTF. The CDR3, as DNA: TGTGCCAGCAGCCCGGGGGGGGGGCAGGTCTTGCGCTGGGGCTACACCTTC.

V is TRBV19 and J is TRBJ2-5; 7 bases map to TRBD1. The germline CDR1 and CDR2 sequences are LNHDA and SQIVND (reference sequence). The CDR3 length is 16 residues. The J segment lost 1 base and the V segment lost 3 bases, leaving 8 bases of the junction unmatched. CDR3 residues: CASSIGGWDSQETQYF. The CDR3 region has the DNA TGTGCCAGTAGTATTGGCGGATGGGACAGCCAAGAGACCCAGTACTTC.

The chain uses TRBV19 and TRBJ2-6; weak D call: TRBD1 (6 bases). Germline assignment: CDR1 LNHDA and CDR2 SQIVND (reference sequence). V was trimmed by 8 bases and J by 0 bases, leaving 11 bases between them. The CDR3 has 15 amino acids. The DNA for the CDR3 is TGTGCCAGTCCGTGGGGGCCCTCTGGGGCCAACGTCCTGACTTTC. This encodes CASPWGPSGANVLTF.

This clonotype was detected a few times. V is TRBV4-1 and J is TRBJ1-5; 8 bases align to TRBD1. The junction had 6 bases not matched to a gene; V was cut back by 2 bases and J by 3 bases. Germline V lookup: CDR1 MGHRA, CDR2 YSYEKL. CDR3 length: 16 residues. CDR3 amino acids: CASSQLQGADNQPQHF. CDR3 sequence (DNA): TGCGCCAGCAGCCAACTCCAGGGGGCTGACAATCAGCCCCAGCATTTT.

The chain couples TRBV6-2 or TRBV6-3 to TRBJ2-2, with TRBD2 matching 8 bases. The CDR3 spans 16 residues. Looked up from germline, CDR1 is MNHEY and CDR2 is SVGEGT. The junction had 5 bases not matched to a gene; V was cut back by 1 base and J by 4 bases. The CDR3: CASSYFPAGVTGELFF. The CDR3 DNA reads as TGTGCCAGCAGTTACTTCCCAGCGGGAGTCACCGGGGAGCTGTTTTTT.

The chain carries TRBV7-3 and TRBJ2-3; D uncertain. This CDR3 contains 13 residues. V shed 1 base and J shed 6 bases, with 8 bases lying between them. Germline V lookup: CDR1 SGHTA, CDR2 FQGTGA. This chain's CDR3 is CASSLSLSDTQYF. The CDR3 DNA sequence: TGTGCCAGCAGCTTAAGCCTTTCGGATACGCAGTATTTT.

This clonotype has more than one count but fewer than ten. V usage is TRBV7-6 and J usage is TRBJ2-7; unclear D gene. Germline V gene data show CDR1 as SGHVS and CDR2 as FNYEAQ. The length of the CDR3 is 13 residues. Trimming took off 1 base at V and 8 bases at J, with 12 bases between the two ends. CDR3 amino acids: CASSLEPQAKQYF. The CDR3 region has the DNA TGTGCCAGCAGCTTAGAACCGCAGGCTAAGCAGTACTTC.

This clonotype has at least ten counts. This chain connects TRBV15 to TRBJ2-4; D not certain. The germline V gene has CDR1 LNHNV and CDR2 YYDKDF (reference sequence). Trimming cost V 0 bases and J 0 bases, with 18 bases left between them. This CDR3 comprises 19 residues. The CDR3 nucleotides are TGTGCCACCAGCAGAGAAGTCCCGCGCTCCCGGATAGCCAAAAACATTCAGTACTTC. Translated, it gives CATSREVPRSRIAKNIQYF.

The chain uses TRBV3-1 and TRBJ2-3; D unresolved. CDR3 length equals 17 residues. CDR1 and CDR2 (germline): LGHDT, YNNKEL (reference sequence). Trimming took 0 bases from V and 0 from J, leaving 13 bases between them. The CDR3 DNA follows: TGTGCCAGCAGCCAAGATCGCCGGACGTCTAGCACAGATACGCAGTATTTT. Protein product: CASSQDRRTSSTDTQYF.

This clonotype was detected many times. The V call is TRBV5-1, the J call TRBJ2-7, with D tentatively TRBD1 (6 bases). CDR1 and CDR2 (germline): SGHRS, YFSETQ. V dropped 3 bases and J dropped 1 base, with 14 bases sitting between them. This CDR3 comprises 15 residues. The CDR3 sequence: CASSWGQGGSYEQYF. CDR3 nucleotides: TGCGCCAGCAGCTGGGGGCAGGGTGGATCCTACGAGCAGTACTTC.

This chain links TRBV27 with TRBJ2-2; D is perhaps TRBD2 (6 bases). The CDR3 has 14 residues. The germline CDR1 and CDR2 sequences are MNHEY and SMNVEV (reference sequence). The ends were cut back, 7 bases at V and 4 bases at J, with 13 bases in the middle. In DNA, the CDR3 is TGTGCCAGCATGGGAGGATACTCCACCGGGGAGCTGTTTTTT. This sequence encodes CASMGGYSTGELFF.

About this clonotype: A read error may account for a junction end that differs from germline. Here the CDR3 reads CASSRSGGPPRF. As DNA, the CDR3 is TGCGCCAGCAGCCGGTCGGGAGGGCCCCCCCGATTC. The chain has TRBV4-1 and TRBJ2-7, with 8 bases that match TRBD2. Germline CDR1 and CDR2: MGHRA and YSYEKL. The CDR3 covers 12 residues.